The 10 T cell receptor beta chains presented below share a single source sample, sequenced in a study of blood T cell repertoires in COVID-19. Generated by immunoSEQ multiplex PCR, the TCRdb table keeps only in-frame clones and is missing some. The sample records a few hundred thousand clones, around 86% being singletons. Sequenced material: peripheral blood. The receptors stem from a woman aged 50 to 65 with acute or convalescent COVID-19.

This clone was found a few times. The V and J genes are TRBV7-8 and TRBJ1-2, with D possibly matching TRBD1 (6 bases). The CDR3 has 15 amino acids. Germline lookup yields CDR1 SGHVS and CDR2 FQNEAQ. V was pared by 0 bases and J by 2 bases, with 10 bases between. CDR3 loop: CASSLAQGRNYGYTF. In DNA, the CDR3 is TGTGCCAGCAGCTTAGCCCAGGGGCGAAACTATGGCTACACCTTC.

This sequence joins TRBV6-5 and TRBJ2-5; D is unclear. CDR3 length: 11 residues. Between the trimmed V and J ends, which lost 4 bases and 13 bases, there was a span of 13 bases. Germline V gene lookup returns CDR1 MNHEY and CDR2 SVGAGI. This CDR3 is CASSFGLVWYF. The CDR3 nucleotides read TGTGCCAGCAGTTTCGGCCTAGTCTGGTACTTC.

The chain recombines TRBV28 with TRBJ2-4; 7 positions agree with TRBD2. The CDR3 contains 15 residues. Losses at the gene ends were 2 bases for V and 6 bases for J; bases not matched to a gene: 7. Per germline, CDR1 MDHEN and CDR2 SYDVKM. This CDR3 is CASSLIGRNPNIQYF. CDR3 DNA sequence: TGTGCCAGCAGTTTAATCGGGAGGAACCCAAACATTCAGTACTTC. The full variable domain, completed using reference TRBV28 and TRBJ2-4, is DVKVTQSSRYLVKRTGEKVFLECVQDMDHENMFWYRQDPGLGLRLIYFSYDVKMKEKGDIPEGYSVSREKKERFSLILESASTNQTSMYLCASSLIGRNPNIQYFGAGTRLSVL.

The chain joins TRBV7-3 to TRBJ2-3; 11 positions agree with TRBD1. Germline assignment: CDR1 SGHTA and CDR2 FQGTGA. This CDR3 spans 17 amino acids. V shed 3 bases, J shed 2 bases, and the junction held 7 bases outside the gene matches. The CDR3: CASSFGGTGGLTDTQYF. The CDR3, as DNA: TGTGCCAGCAGCTTTGGCGGGACAGGGGGACTCACAGATACGCAGTATTTT. Looking up the rest from reference TRBV7-3 and TRBJ2-3 gives the full variable domain: GAGVSQTPSNKVTEKGKYVELRCDPISGHTALYWYRQSLGQGPEFLIYFQGTGAADDSGLPNDRFFAVRPEGSVSTLKIQRTERGDSAVYLCASSFGGTGGLTDTQYFGPGTRLTVL.

V usage is TRBV21-1 and J usage is TRBJ1-4; the table's D call TRBD1 went unverified against the DNA. TRBV21-1 is described as a pseudogene. The CDR3 spans 15 residues. CDR3 nucleotides: TGTGCCAGCAGAACCGGGACAGGGCCAGCGGTAAAACTGTTTTTT. It encodes CASRTGTGPAVKLFF.

The chain couples TRBV27 to TRBJ1-1, with TRBD1 matching over 7 bases. From germline, CDR1 is MNHEY and CDR2 SMNVEV (reference sequence). This CDR3 region has 16 residues. The V and J ends lost 6 bases and 0 bases, in that order; junction bases with no gene match: 10. Here the CDR3 reads CASSQQGQVMNTEAFF. In DNA form, the CDR3 reads TGTGCCAGCAGCCAGCAAGGACAGGTTATGAACACTGAAGCTTTCTTT.

The V gene is TRBV4-2, the J gene TRBJ2-6; TRBD1 matches at 9 bases. The CDR3 runs 17 residues. Germline trimming cut 4 bases from V and 0 bases from J; bases unmatched to any gene: 4. CDR1 LGHNA and CDR2 YNFKEQ come from the germline V gene. CDR3 sequence: CASSPGQGSSGANVLTF. The CDR3 DNA follows: TGTGCCAGCAGCCCTGGACAGGGGAGCTCTGGGGCCAACGTCCTGACTTTC.

J is TRBJ2-2 and V is TRBV19; 8 bases fit TRBD2. The length of the CDR3 is 15 residues. Germline-derived CDR1 and CDR2 are LNHDA and SQIVND (reference sequence). The V segment lost 3 bases and the J segment 5 bases; nucleotides outside the gene matches: 5. CDR3 nucleotides: TGTGCCAGTAGTATGGTTCTAGCGGGTACCGGGGAGCTGTTTTTT. It encodes CASSMVLAGTGELFF.

J is TRBJ2-6 and V is TRBV27, with 9 bases that match TRBD1. The CDR3 consists of 18 residues. Losses at the gene ends were 4 bases for V and 2 bases for J; bases not matched to a gene: 9. The germline V gene has CDR1 MNHEY and CDR2 SMNVEV (reference sequence). The CDR3 sequence: CASSSPPRQGAGANVLTF. As DNA, the CDR3 is TGTGCCAGCAGTTCCCCCCCTCGACAGGGGGCTGGGGCCAACGTCCTGACTTTC.

This sequence joins TRBV6-5 and TRBJ1-6; no reliable D call. This CDR3 has 14 residues. Germline CDR1 is MNHEY and CDR2 is SVGAGI. Trimming removed 8 bases from V and 0 bases from J, with 8 bases in between. CDR3 sequence reads: CASSPSSYNSPLHF. The CDR3 DNA reads TGTGCCAGCTCCCCGAGCTCCTATAATTCACCCCTCCACTTT.